This T cell receptor beta chain was captured in a study of control samples from healthy donors and cancer patients. Sequenced by immunoSEQ multiplex PCR; TCRdb stores in-frame clones only, minus some. The table records about 160,000 clones, approximately 94% of them present only once. This clone came up once. Sequenced input: PBMCs. The clonotype originates from a man aged 55 to 70 with colorectal cancer.

This CDR3 is CASSQGTRNTEAFF. CDR3 nucleotides: TGCGCCAGCAGCCAAGGGACAAGGAACACTGAAGCTTTCTTT. This sequence joins TRBV4-1 and TRBJ1-1, with a possible D match to TRBD1 (5 bases). Per the germline V gene, CDR1 is MGHRA and CDR2 is YSYEKL. This CDR3 comprises 14 residues. V shed 1 base and J shed 1 base, with 7 bases lying between them.